The subject of this entry is one T cell receptor (beta chain). Just one base apart from a much larger clone, this may be a read error. CDR3 length equals 16 residues. Per the germline V gene, CDR1 is SNHLY and CDR2 is FYNNEI. V was trimmed by 6 bases and J by 5 bases, leaving 17 bases between them. The source of the sample is a study of T cells in Graves' hyperthyroidism and ophthalmopathy. Template material for amplifying TCR beta CDR3 regions consisted of RNA transcripts. HTBI primers were employed in a first-round RT-PCR of the TCR CDR3. TCRdb passed the multiplex PCR reads through MiXCR, listing each CDR3 protein once. The sample contains hundreds of thousands of distinct CDR3 sequences, 45% of which appear only once.

This TCR was sampled from an adult man with Graves' disease, either hyperthyroidism or ophthalmopathy (not recorded which). Sequenced material: peripheral blood or thyroid tissue (not recorded which). The chain has TRBV2 and TRBJ1-6; D possibly corresponds to TRBD1 (6 bases). The CDR3 is CASSQLPGANNSPLHF. The CDR3 region has the DNA TGTGCCAGCAGCCAACTTCCGGGGGCAAATAATTCACCCCTCCACTTT.